The 14 T cell receptor beta chains reported below all come from one sample, sequenced in a study of blood T cell repertoires in COVID-19. Profiling relied on immunoSEQ multiplex PCR, and the TCRdb table lists in-frame clones only, not all of them. Here the sample spans fewer than 110,000 clones, around nine tenths being singletons. Sequencing was performed on peripheral blood. These receptor sequences come from a human donor in a cohort sampled during active COVID-19.

J is TRBJ2-5 and V is TRBV5-1; 7 bases align to TRBD2. The length of the CDR3 is 12 residues. V lost 6 bases and J lost 4; bases outside the gene matches: 3. Germline values: CDR1 SGHRS, CDR2 YFSETQ. The CDR3 sequence is CASKSGVETQYF. CDR3 coding DNA: TGCGCCAGCAAGAGCGGGGTAGAGACCCAGTACTTC.

The rearrangement uses TRBV3-1 (or the pseudogene TRBV3-2) and TRBJ2-1; D possibly corresponds to TRBD2 (7 bases). The CDR3 sequence is 13 residues long. CDR1 is LGHDT and CDR2 is YNNKEL in the germline V gene (reference sequence). The V end was cut by 3 bases, the J end by 7 bases, with 10 bases between. The DNA of the CDR3 is TGTGCCAGCAGCCACAGGGGAGGGAATGAGCAGTTCTTC. It encodes CASSHRGGNEQFF.

V is TRBV7-6 and J is TRBJ2-7; 10 nucleotides match TRBD1. The V and J ends lost 4 bases and 2 bases, in that order; junction bases with no gene match: 5. Germline V gene lookup returns CDR1 SGHVS and CDR2 FNYEAQ. The CDR3 has 15 residues. The CDR3 nucleotides read TGTGCCAGCAGCTCCCCGGGACAGGGGCCCTACGAGCAGTACTTC. Translation gives CASSSPGQGPYEQYF.

The CDR3 sequence is CASSLGQTNYGYTF. CDR3 in DNA: TGTGCCAGCAGCCTGGGACAGACTAACTATGGCTACACCTTC. The chain uses TRBV28 and TRBJ1-2, with 7 positions matching TRBD1. CDR1 is MDHEN, CDR2 SYDVKM, per germline. This CDR3 spans 14 amino acids. V was pared by 6 bases and J by 0 bases, with 4 bases of the junction left unmatched.

The chain combines TRBV28 with TRBJ2-1, with 10 positions matching TRBD1. Trimming removed 8 bases from V and 4 bases from J; junction bases left unmatched: 8. Germline V lookup: CDR1 MDHEN, CDR2 SYDVKM. The CDR3 extends over 15 amino acids. The CDR3 DNA sequence: TGTGCCAGCGTAGGGACAGGGGAGCGGTACAATGAGCAGTTCTTC. The encoded protein is CASVGTGERYNEQFF.

CDR3 bases: TGTGCCAGCAGCTTAGTAGTCCTAGCGGGTAGAGATGAGCAGTTCTTC. Protein sequence: CASSLVVLAGRDEQFF. The chain couples TRBV11-2 to TRBJ2-1, with 8 bases identical to TRBD2. The CDR3 length is 16 residues. Germline V gene sequence: CDR1 SGHAT, CDR2 FQNNGV. J lost 8 bases, V lost 1 base, and 10 bases had no gene match.

The chain has TRBV18 and TRBJ2-1, with 9 bases matching TRBD1. J lost 6 bases, V lost 2 bases, and 2 bases had no gene match. The CDR3 consists of 14 residues. From germline, CDR1 is KGHSH and CDR2 LQKENI. This CDR3 reads CASSPGTGINEQFF. The CDR3 DNA sequence: TGTGCCAGCTCACCAGGGACAGGGATCAATGAGCAGTTCTTC.

V and J are TRBV29-1 and TRBJ2-1, with 9 bases lining up with TRBD2. This CDR3 has 14 amino acids. The trim removed 4 bases at V and 7 bases at J, leaving 8 bases unmatched. Germline loops: CDR1 SQVTM, CDR2 ANQGSEA. CDR3 sequence: CSVGASGIGNEQFF. In nucleotides, the CDR3 is TGCAGCGTTGGGGCTAGCGGGATCGGGAATGAGCAGTTCTTC.

This clone occurred once. The CDR3 spells CASSYSSIGVEDGYTF. The CDR3, as DNA: TGTGCCAGCAGTTACTCGAGTATAGGGGTAGAGGATGGCTACACCTTC. This sequence joins TRBV6-6 and TRBJ1-2, with D possibly being TRBD1 (5 bases). The V end lost 0 bases, the J end lost 6 bases, and 17 bases lay between the germline ends. The CDR3 consists of 16 residues. The germline V gene encodes CDR1 MNHNY and CDR2 SVGAGI (reference sequence).

The chain is built from TRBV5-1 and TRBJ2-4; a weak D match, TRBD2 (7 bases). Germline lookup yields CDR1 SGHRS and CDR2 YFSETQ. V lost 2 bases to trimming and J lost 13 bases, with 19 bases between them. CDR3 size: 14 residues. This CDR3 reads CASSFTGGPLEQYF. DNA for the CDR3: TGCGCCAGCAGCTTTACCGGGGGGCCTCTCGAACAGTACTTC.

The chain carries TRBV9 and TRBJ2-7; 7 bases map to TRBD2. The V and J ends lost 4 bases and 3 bases, in that order; junction bases with no gene match: 7. Germline CDR1 reads SGDLS; CDR2 reads YYNGEE. The length of the CDR3 is 14 residues. CDR3 sequence reads: CASSPWGGVYEQYF. DNA of the CDR3: TGTGCCAGCAGCCCCTGGGGGGGGGTCTACGAGCAGTACTTC.

The V call is TRBV28, the J call TRBJ2-7; 12 bases line up with TRBD2. The V gene's germline CDR1 is MDHEN and CDR2 SYDVKM. Losses at the gene ends were 4 bases for V and 3 bases for J; bases not matched to a gene: 7. The CDR3 extends over 16 amino acids. As DNA, the CDR3 is TGTGCCAGCAGTTCCGGACTAGCGGGAACGGACTACGAGCAGTACTTC. The encoded protein is CASSSGLAGTDYEQYF.

The rearrangement uses TRBV27 and TRBJ2-6; D is undetermined. The germline CDR1 and CDR2 sequences are MNHEY and SMNVEV (reference sequence). V lost 0 bases, J lost 0 bases, and 9 bases lay in between. This CDR3 contains 17 residues. The CDR3 region has the DNA TGTGCCAGCAGTTTATCGTTCCTGAGCTCTGGGGCCAACGTCCTGACTTTC. Translating it yields CASSLSFLSSGANVLTF.

The V and J genes are TRBV10-3 and TRBJ1-2; D is undetermined. The CDR3 is 15 residues long. Per germline, CDR1 ENHRY and CDR2 SYGVKD. V lost 4 bases, J lost 4 bases, and 16 bases lay in between. CDR3 residues: CAISARQGFIYGYTF. Here the CDR3 DNA reads TGTGCCATCAGTGCCAGGCAAGGTTTCATCTATGGCTACACCTTC.